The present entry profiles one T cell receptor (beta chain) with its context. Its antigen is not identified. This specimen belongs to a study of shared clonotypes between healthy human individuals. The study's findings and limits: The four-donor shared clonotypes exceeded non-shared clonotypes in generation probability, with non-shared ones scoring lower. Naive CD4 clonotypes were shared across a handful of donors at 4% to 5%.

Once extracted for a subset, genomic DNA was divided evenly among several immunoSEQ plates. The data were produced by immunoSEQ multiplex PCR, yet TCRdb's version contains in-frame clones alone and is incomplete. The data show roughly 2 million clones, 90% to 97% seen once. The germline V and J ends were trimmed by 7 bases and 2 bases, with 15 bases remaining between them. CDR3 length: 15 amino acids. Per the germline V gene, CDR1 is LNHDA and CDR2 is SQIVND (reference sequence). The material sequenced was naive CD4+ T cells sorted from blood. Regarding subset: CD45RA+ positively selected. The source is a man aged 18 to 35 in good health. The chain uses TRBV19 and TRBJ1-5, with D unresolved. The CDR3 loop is CASKVSVVGNQPQHF. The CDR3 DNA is TGTGCCAGTAAGGTTTCAGTGGTTGGCAATCAGCCCCAGCATTTT.